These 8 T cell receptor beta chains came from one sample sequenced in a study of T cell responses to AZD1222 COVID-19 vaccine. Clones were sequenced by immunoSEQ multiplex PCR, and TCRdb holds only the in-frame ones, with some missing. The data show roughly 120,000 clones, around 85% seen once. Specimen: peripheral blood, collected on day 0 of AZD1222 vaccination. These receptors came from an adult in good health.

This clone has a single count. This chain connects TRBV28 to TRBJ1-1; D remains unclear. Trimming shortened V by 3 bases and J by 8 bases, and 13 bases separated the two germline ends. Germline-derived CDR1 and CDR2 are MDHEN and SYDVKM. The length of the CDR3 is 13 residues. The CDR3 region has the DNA TGTGCCAGCAGTTTGCGGCAGGTCTCAGAAGCTTTCTTT. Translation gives CASSLRQVSEAFF.

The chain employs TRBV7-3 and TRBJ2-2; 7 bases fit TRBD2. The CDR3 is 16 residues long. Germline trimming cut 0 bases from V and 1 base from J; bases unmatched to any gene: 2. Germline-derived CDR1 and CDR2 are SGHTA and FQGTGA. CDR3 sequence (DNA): TGTGCCAGCAGCTTAACGGCTAGCGGGAACACCGGGGAGCTGTTTTTT. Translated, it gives CASSLTASGNTGELFF.

CDR3 in amino acids: CASSLSFGVRNTEAFF. The DNA of the CDR3 is TGTGCCAGCAGCTTATCGTTTGGGGTACGGAACACTGAAGCTTTCTTT. J is TRBJ1-1 and V is TRBV7-8, with unresolved D. In germline, CDR1 is SGHVS, CDR2 FQNEAQ. V was pared by 2 bases and J by 1 base, with 14 bases between. The CDR3 covers 16 residues.

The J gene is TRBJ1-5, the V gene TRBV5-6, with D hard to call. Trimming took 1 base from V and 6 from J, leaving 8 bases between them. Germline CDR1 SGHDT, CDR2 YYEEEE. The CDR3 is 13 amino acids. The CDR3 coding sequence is TGTGCCAGCAGCTTGTCCGGGGTTCAGCCCCAGCATTTT. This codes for CASSLSGVQPQHF.

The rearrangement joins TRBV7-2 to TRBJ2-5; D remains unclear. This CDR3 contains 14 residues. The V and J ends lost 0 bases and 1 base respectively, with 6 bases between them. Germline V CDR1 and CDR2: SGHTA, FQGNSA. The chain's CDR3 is CASSLAGIQETQYF. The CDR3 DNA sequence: TGTGCCAGCAGCTTAGCAGGTATCCAAGAGACCCAGTACTTC. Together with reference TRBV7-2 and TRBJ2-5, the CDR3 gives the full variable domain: GAGVSQSPSNKVTEKGKDVELRCDPISGHTALYWYRQSLGQGLEFLIYFQGNSAPDKSGLPSDRFSAERTGGSVSTLTIQRTQQEDSAVYLCASSLAGIQETQYFGPGTRLLVL.

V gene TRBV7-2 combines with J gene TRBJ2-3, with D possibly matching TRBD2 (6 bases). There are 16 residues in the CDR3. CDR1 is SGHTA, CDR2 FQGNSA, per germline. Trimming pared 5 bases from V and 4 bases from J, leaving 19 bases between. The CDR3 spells CASSPNRLGGADTQYF. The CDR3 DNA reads TGTGCCAGCAGCCCAAACCGGCTCGGGGGAGCAGATACGCAGTATTTT.

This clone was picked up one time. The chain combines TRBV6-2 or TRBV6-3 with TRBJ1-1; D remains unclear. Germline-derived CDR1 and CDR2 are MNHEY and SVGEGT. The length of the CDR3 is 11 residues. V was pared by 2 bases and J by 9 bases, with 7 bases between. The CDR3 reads CASSYGLQAFF. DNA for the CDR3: TGTGCCAGCAGTTACGGGTTACAAGCTTTCTTT.

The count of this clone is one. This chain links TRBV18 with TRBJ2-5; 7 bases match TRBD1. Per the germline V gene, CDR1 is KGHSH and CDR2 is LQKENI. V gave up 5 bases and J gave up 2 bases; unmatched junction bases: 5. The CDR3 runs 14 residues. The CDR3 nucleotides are TGTGCCAGCTCAGCAGGGGGAGCACAAGAGACCCAGTACTTC. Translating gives CASSAGGAQETQYF.